This is a list of T cell receptor beta chains from one sample in a study of blood T cell repertoires in COVID-19. TCRdb's table, derived via immunoSEQ multiplex PCR, lists solely in-frame clones and lacks some. The table includes about 180,000 clones, around 82% detected once. The specimen sequenced was peripheral blood. The receptors stem from a woman older than 75 with active or convalescent COVID-19. The CDR3 runs from the conserved cysteine through the conserved F or W. A D gene is named only where the DNA matches it firmly. Only part of the rows carry a size: once, few, many, or a class if the clone is expanded.

j_gene	v_gene	abundance	d_gene	CDR3aa	CDR3nt
TRBJ2-1	TRBV6-5	-	-	CASSRGGPYNEQFF	TGTGCCAGCAGCCGAGGGGGACCCTACAATGAGCAGTTCTTC
TRBJ1-2	TRBV7-9	-	TRBD1	CASSYRDSYGYTF	TGTGCCAGCAGCTATAGGGACAGCTATGGCTACACCTTC
TRBJ2-2	TRBV9	-	-	CASSVGTYNTGELFF	TGTGCCAGCAGCGTGGGGACTTATAACACCGGGGAGCTGTTTTTT
TRBJ2-3	TRBV7-3	-	TRBD1	CASSLQSGGGSDTQYF	TGTGCCAGCAGCCTACAATCAGGGGGCGGGTCAGATACGCAGTATTTT
TRBJ1-6	TRBV2	-	-	CASRGEHSPLHF	TGTGCCAGCAGAGGAGAACATTCACCCCTCCACTTT
TRBJ1-1	TRBV5-1	once	-	CASSVPGAMNTEAFF	TGCGCCAGCAGCGTACCAGGGGCCATGAACACTGAAGCTTTCTTT
TRBJ1-5	TRBV18	-	-	CASSPPGSNRVSPQHF	TGTGCCAGCTCACCCCCGGGTTCTAACCGGGTAAGTCCCCAGCATTTT
TRBJ1-6	TRBV5-5	-	-	CASNPAGISPLHF	TGTGCCAGCAACCCGGCGGGGATCTCACCCCTCCACTTT
TRBJ1-2	TRBV29-1	-	-	CSVDRPKPGYTF	TGCAGCGTTGACAGGCCTAAACCTGGCTACACCTTC
TRBJ1-1	TRBV7-3	-	TRBD1	CASSSAGGFEAFF	TGTGCCAGCAGCTCGGCAGGGGGTTTTGAAGCTTTCTTT
TRBJ1-1	TRBV5-4	-	TRBD1	CASSFPDRAEAFF	TGTGCCAGCAGCTTCCCTGACAGGGCTGAAGCTTTCTTT
TRBJ1-4	TRBV5-6	many	-	CASSLAGTGGEKLFF	TGTGCCAGCAGCTTGGCTGGGACGGGGGGTGAAAAACTGTTTTTT
TRBJ1-4	TRBV6-2/TRBV6-3	-	TRBD1	CASSSRDRVSTNEKLFF	TGTGCCAGCAGTTCCCGGGACAGGGTCTCAACTAATGAAAAACTGTTTTTT
TRBJ2-1	TRBV4-2	-	TRBD2	CASSRTARTSGSNDEQFF	TGTGCCAGCAGCCGCACCGCTAGGACTAGCGGGAGTAACGACGAGCAGTTCTTC
TRBJ2-3	TRBV7-8	-	TRBD2	CASSLGSGLAALRADTQYF	TGTGCCAGCAGCTTAGGGTCGGGACTAGCGGCCCTAAGAGCAGATACGCAGTATTTT
TRBJ2-5	TRBV12-3/TRBV12-4	-	TRBD2	CASSLLAEETQYF	TGTGCCAGCAGTTTACTAGCGGAAGAGACCCAGTACTTC
TRBJ1-3	TRBV18	-	-	CASSPLSRPSSGNTIYF	TGTGCCAGCTCACCACTTTCGAGGCCTAGCTCTGGAAACACCATATATTTT
TRBJ2-1	TRBV6-5	-	-	CASSYSLQNNEQFF	TGTGCCAGCAGTTACTCTCTACAGAACAATGAGCAGTTCTTC
TRBJ2-7	TRBV27	-	-	CASSSRDVGTWGYEQYF	TGTGCCAGCAGTTCGCGGGACGTAGGGACGTGGGGCTACGAGCAGTACTTC
TRBJ2-1	TRBV29-1	-	-	CSVDRESYNEQFF	TGCAGCGTTGACAGGGAAAGCTACAATGAGCAGTTCTTC
TRBJ2-2	TRBV9	-	TRBD2	CASSAGLANTGELFF	TGTGCCAGCAGCGCTGGACTAGCTAACACCGGGGAGCTGTTTTTT
TRBJ2-1	TRBV11-2	-	TRBD2	CASSDLGTSGYNEQFF	TGTGCCAGCAGCGACCTCGGGACTAGCGGGTACAATGAGCAGTTCTTC
TRBJ2-7	TRBV28	-	-	CASRSGAYEQYF	TGTGCCAGCAGGTCGGGGGCCTACGAGCAGTACTTC
TRBJ1-1	TRBV7-2	-	-	CASSLGPSLGNTEAFF	TGTGCCAGCAGCTTAGGGCCTTCCCTTGGTAACACTGAAGCTTTCTTT
TRBJ2-3	TRBV7-3	-	-	CASSLRGADTQYF	TGTGCCAGCAGCTTACGAGGCGCAGATACGCAGTATTTT
TRBJ2-7	TRBV9	-	-	CASSVGARPAYEQYF	TGTGCCAGCAGCGTAGGGGCCCGTCCCGCCTACGAGCAGTACTTC
TRBJ1-1	TRBV6-5	-	TRBD1	CASSLTGYTEAFF	TGTGCCAGCAGTCTGACAGGGTACACTGAAGCTTTCTTT
TRBJ1-1	TRBV6-5	-	-	CASSRPGVTEAFF	TGTGCCAGCAGCCGGCCGGGAGTCACTGAAGCTTTCTTT
TRBJ1-3	TRBV19	-	TRBD1	CASRGHGTGKRNTIYF	TGTGCCAGTAGAGGGCACGGGACAGGGAAAAGAAACACCATATATTTT
TRBJ1-2	TRBV28	few	TRBD1	CASSSPGQGAPGGYTF	TGTGCCAGCAGTTCACCGGGACAGGGGGCGCCGGGAGGCTACACCTTC
TRBJ1-2	TRBV6-5	once	-	CASSTGNYGYTF	TGTGCCAGCAGTACAGGGAACTATGGCTACACCTTC
TRBJ2-7	TRBV27	-	TRBD2	CASSFGEQGGTSGPRPSYEQYF	TGTGCCAGCAGTTTTGGGGAACAGGGCGGGACTAGCGGGCCCAGGCCCTCCTACGAGCAGTACTTC
TRBJ1-3	TRBV15	-	-	CATSRAGSGNTIYF	TGTGCCACCAGCAGAGCAGGGTCTGGAAACACCATATATTTT
TRBJ1-2	TRBV27	few	TRBD1	CASRFGTGWDGYTF	TGTGCCAGCAGATTCGGGACAGGGTGGGATGGCTACACCTTC
TRBJ1-1	TRBV6-4	-	TRBD1	CASSEAGGTEAFF	TGTGCCAGCAGTGAAGCAGGGGGCACTGAAGCTTTCTTT
TRBJ1-4	TRBV11-1	-	TRBD1	CASSRQGAVNEKLFF	TGTGCCAGCAGCCGCCAGGGGGCGGTTAATGAAAAACTGTTTTTT
TRBJ2-1	TRBV27	-	-	CASSLRLGGGTGNEQFF	TGTGCCAGCAGTTTACGCCTCGGTGGAGGGACCGGCAATGAGCAGTTCTTC
TRBJ1-1	TRBV5-1	-	-	CASSPTWGGQNTEAFF	TGCGCCAGCAGCCCAACTTGGGGGGGGCAGAACACTGAAGCTTTCTTT
TRBJ2-5	TRBV6-5	-	-	CASSYSNGRGGETQYF	TGTGCCAGCAGTTACTCGAACGGCAGGGGTGGAGAGACCCAGTACTTC
TRBJ2-7	TRBV7-9	-	TRBD2	CASSQGTNYEQYF	TGTGCCAGCAGCCAAGGGACTAACTACGAGCAGTACTTC
TRBJ2-2	TRBV5-4	-	-	CASRRGTPMNTGELFF	TGTGCCAGCAGACGAGGAACACCCATGAACACCGGGGAGCTGTTTTTT
TRBJ1-5	TRBV6-2/TRBV6-3	few	-	CASSPGRIGASNQPQHF	TGTGCCAGCAGCCCTGGACGGATAGGGGCCAGCAATCAGCCCCAGCATTTT
TRBJ1-4	TRBV5-5	-	-	CASSFTASNEKLFF	TGTGCCAGCAGCTTTACAGCTTCTAATGAAAAACTGTTTTTT
TRBJ2-7	TRBV28	-	TRBD1	CASSLTGDLGEQYF	TGTGCCAGCAGTTTGACAGGGGATCTAGGAGAGCAGTACTTC
TRBJ2-4	TRBV6-6	-	TRBD2	CASSTLAGTKNIQYF	TGTGCCAGCAGTACACTAGCGGGTACCAAAAACATTCAGTACTTC
TRBJ1-4	TRBV7-9	-	-	CASTYPDTTNEKLFF	TGTGCCAGCACCTACCCGGACACAACTAATGAAAAACTGTTTTTT
TRBJ1-2	TRBV6-5	few	-	CASSYRGSDYGYTF	TGTGCCAGCAGTTACAGGGGATCAGACTATGGCTACACCTTC
TRBJ1-1	TRBV29-1	-	-	CSAERQKNTEAFF	TGCAGCGCCGAACGTCAGAAGAACACTGAAGCTTTCTTT
TRBJ2-1	TRBV5-1	-	TRBD2	CASSLTSGTYNEQFF	TGCGCCAGCAGCCTGACTAGCGGGACGTACAATGAGCAGTTCTTC
TRBJ2-1	TRBV9	-	TRBD1	CASSSGQGYNEQFF	TGTGCCAGCAGCTCCGGACAGGGCTACAATGAGCAGTTCTTC
TRBJ1-5	TRBV19	many	TRBD1	CASSSTGGIGNQPQHF	TGTGCCAGTAGCTCAACAGGGGGCATTGGCAATCAGCCCCAGCATTTT
TRBJ1-1	TRBV15	-	TRBD1	CATSRTRPGTGLFSF	TGTGCCACCAGCAGAACCCGTCCCGGGACAGGGCTATTCTCTTTT
TRBJ2-1	TRBV7-3	-	TRBD2	CASSRSRGENEQFF	TGTGCCAGCAGCCGTAGTCGGGGGGAAAATGAGCAGTTCTTC
TRBJ2-5	TRBV4-2	-	TRBD2	CASSQGLARAGETQYF	TGTGCCAGCAGCCAGGGACTAGCGCGAGCGGGAGAGACCCAGTACTTC
TRBJ1-1	TRBV6-5	-	-	CASNVQIMNTEAFF	TGTGCCAGCAACGTACAGATCATGAACACTGAAGCTTTCTTT
TRBJ1-2	TRBV7-8	-	-	CASSLSGLGGYTF	TGTGCCAGCAGCTTATCAGGGTTGGGTGGCTACACCTTC